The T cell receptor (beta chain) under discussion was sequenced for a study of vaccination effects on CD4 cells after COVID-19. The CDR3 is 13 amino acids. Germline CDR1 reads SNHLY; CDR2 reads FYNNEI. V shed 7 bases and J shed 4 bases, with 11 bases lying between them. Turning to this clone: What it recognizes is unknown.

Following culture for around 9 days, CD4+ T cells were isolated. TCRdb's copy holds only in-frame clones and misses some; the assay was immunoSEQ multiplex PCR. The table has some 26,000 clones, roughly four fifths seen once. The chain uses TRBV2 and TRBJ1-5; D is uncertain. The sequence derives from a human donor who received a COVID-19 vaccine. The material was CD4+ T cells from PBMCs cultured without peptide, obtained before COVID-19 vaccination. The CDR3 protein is CASTQTINQPQHF. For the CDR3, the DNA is TGTGCCAGCACACAGACAATTAATCAGCCCCAGCATTTT.